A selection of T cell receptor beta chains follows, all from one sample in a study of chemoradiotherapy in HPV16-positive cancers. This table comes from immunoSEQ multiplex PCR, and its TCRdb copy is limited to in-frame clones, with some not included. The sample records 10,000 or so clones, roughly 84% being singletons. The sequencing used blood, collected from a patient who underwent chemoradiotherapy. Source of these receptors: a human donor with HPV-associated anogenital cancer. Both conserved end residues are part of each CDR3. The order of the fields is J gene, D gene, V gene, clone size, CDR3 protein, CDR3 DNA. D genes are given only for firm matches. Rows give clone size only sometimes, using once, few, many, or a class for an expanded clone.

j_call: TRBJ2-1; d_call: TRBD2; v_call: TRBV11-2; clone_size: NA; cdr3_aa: CASSLAGLAGGRNEQFF; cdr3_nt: TGTGCCAGCAGCTTAGCCGGACTAGCGGGGGGGCGCAATGAGCAGTTCTTC
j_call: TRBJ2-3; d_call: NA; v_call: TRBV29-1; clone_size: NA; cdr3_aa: CSVDPNTDTQYF; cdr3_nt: TGCAGCGTTGACCCTAACACAGATACGCAGTATTTT
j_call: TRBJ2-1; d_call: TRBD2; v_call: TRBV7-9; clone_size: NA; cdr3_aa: CASSTTASLAGGPNEQFF; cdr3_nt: TGTGCCAGCAGCACGACTGCTTCACTAGCGGGGGGGCCCAATGAGCAGTTCTTC
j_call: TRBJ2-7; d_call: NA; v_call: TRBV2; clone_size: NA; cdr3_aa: CASSTHRDRDEQYF; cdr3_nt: TGTGCCAGCAGTACACACCGGGACCGCGACGAGCAGTACTTC
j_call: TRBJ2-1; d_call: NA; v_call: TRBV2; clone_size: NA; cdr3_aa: CASSVDRSSSYNEQFF; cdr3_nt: TGTGCCAGCAGTGTCGACAGGTCTAGCTCCTACAATGAGCAGTTCTTC
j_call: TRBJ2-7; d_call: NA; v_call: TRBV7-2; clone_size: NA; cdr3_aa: CASSFTYEQYF; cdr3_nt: TGTGCCAGCAGCTTCACCTACGAGCAGTACTTC
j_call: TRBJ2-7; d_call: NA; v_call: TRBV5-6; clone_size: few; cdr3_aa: CASSLVGLYYEQYF; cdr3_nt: TGTGCCAGCAGCCTGGTGGGGTTATACTACGAGCAGTACTTC
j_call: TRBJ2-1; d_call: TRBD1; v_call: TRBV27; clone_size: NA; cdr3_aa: CASSPRYSTGGGNNEQFF; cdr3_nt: TGTGCCAGCAGTCCGCGCTACTCTACAGGGGGCGGGAACAATGAGCAGTTCTTC
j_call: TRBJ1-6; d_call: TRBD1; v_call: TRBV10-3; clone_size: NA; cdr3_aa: CAISESTGGGSPLHF; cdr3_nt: TGTGCCATCAGTGAGTCGACAGGGGGAGGTTCACCCCTCCACTTT
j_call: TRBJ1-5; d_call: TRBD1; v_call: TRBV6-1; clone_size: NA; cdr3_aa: CASRETGSVNQPQHF; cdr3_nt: TGTGCCAGCAGGGAGACAGGGTCGGTGAATCAGCCCCAGCATTTT
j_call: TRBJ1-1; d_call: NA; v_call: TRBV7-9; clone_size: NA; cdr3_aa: CASSPQANTEAFF; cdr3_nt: TGTGCCAGCAGCCCTCAGGCCAACACTGAAGCTTTCTTT
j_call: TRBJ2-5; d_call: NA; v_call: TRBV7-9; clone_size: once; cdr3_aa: CASSLAGGGTWETQYF; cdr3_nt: TGTGCCAGCAGCTTAGCCGGAGGAGGGACTTGGGAGACCCAGTACTTC
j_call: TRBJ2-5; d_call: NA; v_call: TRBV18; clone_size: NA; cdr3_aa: CASSIQGEETQYF; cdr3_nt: TGTGCCAGCTCAATTCAGGGAGAAGAGACCCAGTACTTC
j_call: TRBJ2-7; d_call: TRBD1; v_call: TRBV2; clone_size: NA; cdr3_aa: CASSERDSLGRYEQYF; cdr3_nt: TGTGCCAGCAGTGAAAGGGACAGCCTTGGTCGATACGAGCAGTACTTC
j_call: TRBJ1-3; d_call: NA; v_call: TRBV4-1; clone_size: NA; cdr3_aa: CASSRGGLTSLGNTIYF; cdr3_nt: TGCGCCAGCAGCCGTGGAGGGTTGACAAGTTTGGGAAACACCATATATTTT
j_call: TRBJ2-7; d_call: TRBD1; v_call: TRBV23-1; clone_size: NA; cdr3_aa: CASPDPGQVDLYEQYF; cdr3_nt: TGCGCCAGCCCTGATCCTGGACAGGTCGATCTCTACGAGCAGTACTTC
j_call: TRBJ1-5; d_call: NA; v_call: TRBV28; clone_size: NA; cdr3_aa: CASTAPRGPQHF; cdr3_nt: TGTGCCAGCACCGCCCCCAGGGGGCCCCAGCATTTT
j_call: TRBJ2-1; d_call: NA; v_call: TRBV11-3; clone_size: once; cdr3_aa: CASSPGSAVDEQFF; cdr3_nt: TGTGCCAGCAGCCCCGGCTCGGCGGTGGATGAGCAGTTCTTC
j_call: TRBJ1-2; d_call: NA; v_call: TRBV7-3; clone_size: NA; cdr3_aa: CASSPQGSNDGYTF; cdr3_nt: TGTGCCAGCAGCCCACAGGGATCTAACGATGGCTACACCTTC